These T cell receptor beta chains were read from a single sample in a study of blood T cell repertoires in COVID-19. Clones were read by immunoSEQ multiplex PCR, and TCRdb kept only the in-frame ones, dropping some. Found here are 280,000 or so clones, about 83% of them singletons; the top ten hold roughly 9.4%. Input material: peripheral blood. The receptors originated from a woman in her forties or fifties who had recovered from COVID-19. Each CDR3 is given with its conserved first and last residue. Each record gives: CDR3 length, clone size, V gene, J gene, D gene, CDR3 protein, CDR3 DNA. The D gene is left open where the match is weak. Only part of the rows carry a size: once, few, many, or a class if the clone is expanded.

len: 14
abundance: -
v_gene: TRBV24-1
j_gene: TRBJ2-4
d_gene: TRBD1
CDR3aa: CATSDSRQGHIQYF
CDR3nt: TGTGCCACCAGTGATTCAAGACAGGGGCACATTCAGTACTTC

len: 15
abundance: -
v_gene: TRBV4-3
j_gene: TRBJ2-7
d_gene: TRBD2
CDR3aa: CASSQDLAGGYEQYF
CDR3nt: TGCGCCAGCAGCCAAGACCTAGCGGGAGGGTACGAGCAGTACTTC

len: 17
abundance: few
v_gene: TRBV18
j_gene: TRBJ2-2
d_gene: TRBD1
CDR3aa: CASSPTVGQGATGELFF
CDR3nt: TGTGCCAGCTCACCTACCGTGGGACAGGGTGCCACCGGGGAGCTGTTTTTT

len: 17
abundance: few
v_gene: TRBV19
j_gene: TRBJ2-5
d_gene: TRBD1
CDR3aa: CASSRVTGNPYQETQYF
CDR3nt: TGTGCCAGTAGTAGAGTGACAGGGAACCCTTACCAAGAGACCCAGTACTTC

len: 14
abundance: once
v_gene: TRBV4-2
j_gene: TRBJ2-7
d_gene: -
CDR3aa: CASSQDPRAYEQYF
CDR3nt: TGTGCCAGCAGCCAAGACCCCAGGGCCTACGAGCAGTACTTC

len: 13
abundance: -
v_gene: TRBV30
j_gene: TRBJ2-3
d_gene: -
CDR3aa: CAWRLTTTDTQYF
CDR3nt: TGTGCCTGGAGGTTGACTACCACAGATACGCAGTATTTT

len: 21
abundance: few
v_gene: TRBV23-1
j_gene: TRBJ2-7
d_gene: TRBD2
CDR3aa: CASSQLRTGLAGGLIIYEQYF
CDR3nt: TGCGCCAGCAGTCAACTACGGACCGGACTAGCGGGGGGGCTTATCATCTACGAGCAGTACTTC

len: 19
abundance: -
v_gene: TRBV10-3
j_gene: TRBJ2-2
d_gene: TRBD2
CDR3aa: CAISEIAGGPSPNTGELFF
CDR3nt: TGTGCCATCAGTGAGATTGCGGGGGGCCCCAGTCCGAACACCGGGGAGCTGTTTTTT

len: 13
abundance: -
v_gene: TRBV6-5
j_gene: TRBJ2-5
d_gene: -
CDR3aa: CASLFGGAETQYF
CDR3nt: TGTGCCAGTCTCTTCGGGGGAGCCGAGACCCAGTACTTC

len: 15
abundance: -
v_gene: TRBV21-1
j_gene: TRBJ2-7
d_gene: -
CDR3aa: CASSKFPPGSYEQYF
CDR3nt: TGTGCCAGCAGCAAATTCCCTCCTGGGAGCTACGAGCAGTACTTC

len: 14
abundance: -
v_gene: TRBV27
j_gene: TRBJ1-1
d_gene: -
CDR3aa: CASSPRQAKTEAFF
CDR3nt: TGTGCCAGCAGTCCGAGACAGGCTAAAACTGAAGCTTTCTTT

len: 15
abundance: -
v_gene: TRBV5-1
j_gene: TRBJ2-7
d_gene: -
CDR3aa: CASSLAGDNSYEQYF
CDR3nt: TGCGCCAGCAGCTTGGCAGGGGACAACTCCTACGAGCAGTACTTC

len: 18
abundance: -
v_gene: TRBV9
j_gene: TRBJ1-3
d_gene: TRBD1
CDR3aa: CASSAIPGTGGSGNTIYF
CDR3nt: TGTGCCAGCAGCGCCATCCCCGGGACAGGGGGCTCTGGAAACACCATATATTTT

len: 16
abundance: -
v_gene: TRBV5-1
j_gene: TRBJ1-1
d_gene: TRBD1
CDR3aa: CASSVMTGARGTEAFF
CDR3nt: TGCGCCAGCAGCGTTATGACAGGGGCCCGGGGGACTGAAGCTTTCTTT

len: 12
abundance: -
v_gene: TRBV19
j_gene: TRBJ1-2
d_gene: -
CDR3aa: CASSMGGYGYTF
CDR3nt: TGTGCCAGTAGTATGGGGGGCTATGGCTACACCTTC

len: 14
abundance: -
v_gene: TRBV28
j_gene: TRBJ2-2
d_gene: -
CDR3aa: CASSLLGANGELFF
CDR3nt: TGTGCCAGCAGTTTATTGGGCGCAAACGGGGAGCTGTTTTTT

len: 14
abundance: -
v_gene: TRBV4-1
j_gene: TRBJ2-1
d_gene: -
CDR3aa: CAKFAGRQYNEQFF
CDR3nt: TGCGCCAAGTTCGCGGGACGCCAGTACAATGAGCAGTTCTTC

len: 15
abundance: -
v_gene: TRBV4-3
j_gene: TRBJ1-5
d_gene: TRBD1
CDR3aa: CASSPNWDSYQPQHF
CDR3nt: TGCGCCAGCAGCCCCAACTGGGACAGCTATCAGCCCCAGCATTTT

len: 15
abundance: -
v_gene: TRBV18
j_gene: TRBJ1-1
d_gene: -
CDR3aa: CASSPPVSRGIEAFF
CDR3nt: TGTGCCAGCTCACCACCGGTCAGTCGGGGGATTGAAGCTTTCTTT

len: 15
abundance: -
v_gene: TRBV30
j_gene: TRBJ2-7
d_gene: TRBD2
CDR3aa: CAWASAGLGVSEQYF
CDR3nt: TGTGCCTGGGCCTCCGCGGGACTAGGAGTGAGTGAGCAGTACTTC

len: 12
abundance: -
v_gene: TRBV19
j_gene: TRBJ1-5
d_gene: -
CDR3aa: CASNQGNQPQHF
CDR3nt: TGTGCCAGTAACCAGGGCAATCAGCCCCAGCATTTT

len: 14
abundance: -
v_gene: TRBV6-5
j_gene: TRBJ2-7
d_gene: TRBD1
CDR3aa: CASSLGQGTYEQYF
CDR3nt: TGTGCCAGCAGTTTAGGACAGGGGACCTACGAGCAGTACTTC

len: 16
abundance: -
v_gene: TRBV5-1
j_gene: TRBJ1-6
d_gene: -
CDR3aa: CASSLAGSSYNSPLHF
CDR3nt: TGCGCCAGCAGCTTGGCCGGGAGCTCCTATAATTCACCCCTCCACTTT

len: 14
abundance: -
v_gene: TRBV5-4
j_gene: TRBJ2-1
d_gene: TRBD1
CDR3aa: CASSPRAGGDEQFF
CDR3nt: TGTGCCAGCAGCCCACGGGCAGGGGGCGATGAGCAGTTCTTC

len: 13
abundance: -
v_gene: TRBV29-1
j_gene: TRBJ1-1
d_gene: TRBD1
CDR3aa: CSVGQGGGTEAFF
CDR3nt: TGCAGCGTTGGCCAGGGGGGAGGCACTGAAGCTTTCTTT

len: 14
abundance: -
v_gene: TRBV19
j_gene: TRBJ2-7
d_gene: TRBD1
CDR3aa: CATLGQVVPYEQYF
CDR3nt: TGTGCCACCCTGGGACAGGTGGTCCCCTACGAGCAGTACTTC

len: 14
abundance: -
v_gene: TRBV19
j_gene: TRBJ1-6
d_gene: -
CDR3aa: CASHLSGLGSPLHF
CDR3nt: TGTGCCAGCCACCTCTCGGGGTTGGGTTCACCCCTCCACTTT

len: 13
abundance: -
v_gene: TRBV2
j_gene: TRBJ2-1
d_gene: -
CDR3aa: CASSAQSSPGEFF
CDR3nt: TGTGCCAGCAGTGCGCAGTCTAGTCCGGGGGAGTTCTTC

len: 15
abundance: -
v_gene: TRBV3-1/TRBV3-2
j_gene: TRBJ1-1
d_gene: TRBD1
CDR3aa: CASSLGTAPNTEAFF
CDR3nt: TGTGCCAGCAGCCTCGGGACAGCTCCTAACACTGAAGCTTTCTTT

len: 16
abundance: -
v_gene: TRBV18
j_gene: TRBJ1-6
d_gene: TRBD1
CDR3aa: CASSPITGTDNSPLHF
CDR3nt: TGTGCCAGCTCACCTATAACCGGGACAGATAATTCACCCCTCCACTTT

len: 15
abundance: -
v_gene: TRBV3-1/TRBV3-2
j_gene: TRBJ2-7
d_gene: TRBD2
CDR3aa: CASSQRQNSGRRQYF
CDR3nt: TGTGCCAGCAGCCAACGACAGAATAGCGGGAGAAGGCAGTACTTC

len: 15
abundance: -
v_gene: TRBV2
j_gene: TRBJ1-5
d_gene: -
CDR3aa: CASSEATRYNQPQHF
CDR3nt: TGTGCCAGCAGTGAAGCGACACGTTACAATCAGCCCCAGCATTTT

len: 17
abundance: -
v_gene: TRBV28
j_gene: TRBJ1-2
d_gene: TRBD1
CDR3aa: CASRLPGQGILRDGYTF
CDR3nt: TGTGCCAGCAGGTTACCGGGACAGGGAATCCTACGAGATGGCTACACCTTC

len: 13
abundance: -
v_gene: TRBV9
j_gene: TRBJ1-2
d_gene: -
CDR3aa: CASSVATGKGYTF
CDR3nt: TGTGCCAGCAGCGTAGCTACAGGGAAGGGCTACACCTTC

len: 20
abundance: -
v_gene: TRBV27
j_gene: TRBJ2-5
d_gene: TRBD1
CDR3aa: CASSHPPTGDRRGDQETQYF
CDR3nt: TGTGCCAGCAGTCACCCACCAACCGGGGACAGGAGGGGGGACCAAGAGACCCAGTACTTC

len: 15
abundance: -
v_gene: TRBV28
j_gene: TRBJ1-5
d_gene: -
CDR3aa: CASSFPPPGNQPQHF
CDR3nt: TGTGCCAGCAGTTTCCCTCCCCCGGGCAATCAGCCCCAGCATTTT

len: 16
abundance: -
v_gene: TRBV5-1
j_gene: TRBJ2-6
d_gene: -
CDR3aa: CASSLGQGVGANVLTF
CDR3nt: TGCGCCAGCAGCTTGGGCCAGGGTGTCGGGGCCAACGTCCTGACTTTC

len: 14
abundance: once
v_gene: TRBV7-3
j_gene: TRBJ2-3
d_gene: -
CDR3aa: CASSTNGRTDTQYF
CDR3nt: TGTGCCAGCAGTACCAATGGGCGCACAGATACGCAGTATTTT

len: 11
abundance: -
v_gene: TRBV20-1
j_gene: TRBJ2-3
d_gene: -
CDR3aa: CSARPGGTQYF
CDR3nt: TGCAGTGCTAGACCTGGAGGTACGCAGTATTTT

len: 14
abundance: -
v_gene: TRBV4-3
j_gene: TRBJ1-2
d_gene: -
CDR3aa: CASSPQDSRYGYTF
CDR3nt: TGCGCCAGCAGCCCCCAGGACAGTCGCTATGGCTACACCTTC

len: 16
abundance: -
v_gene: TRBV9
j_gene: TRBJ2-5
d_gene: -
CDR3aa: CASSVAAHLGRETQYF
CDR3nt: TGTGCCAGCAGCGTAGCGGCACATCTAGGAAGGGAGACCCAGTACTTC

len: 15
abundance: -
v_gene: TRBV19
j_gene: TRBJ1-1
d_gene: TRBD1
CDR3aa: CASSKDRGGGTEAFF
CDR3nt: TGTGCCAGTAGCAAAGACAGGGGAGGCGGCACTGAAGCTTTCTTT

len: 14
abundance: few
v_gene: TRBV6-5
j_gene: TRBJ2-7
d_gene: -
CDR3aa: CASRRTQSSYEQYF
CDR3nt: TGTGCCAGCAGACGGACACAAAGCTCCTACGAGCAGTACTTC

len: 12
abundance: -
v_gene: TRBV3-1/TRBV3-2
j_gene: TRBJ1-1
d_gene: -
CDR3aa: CASSQERGGAFF
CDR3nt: TGTGCCAGCAGCCAAGAACGGGGGGGAGCTTTCTTT

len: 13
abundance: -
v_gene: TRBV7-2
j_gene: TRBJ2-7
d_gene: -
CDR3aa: CASSTRTDHEQYF
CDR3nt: TGTGCCAGCAGCACCCGGACAGACCACGAGCAGTACTTC

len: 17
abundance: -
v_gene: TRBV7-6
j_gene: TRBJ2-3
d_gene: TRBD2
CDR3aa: CASSPVPLAGGTDTQYF
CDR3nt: TGTGCCAGCAGCCCCGTGCCGCTAGCGGGGGGCACAGATACGCAGTATTTT

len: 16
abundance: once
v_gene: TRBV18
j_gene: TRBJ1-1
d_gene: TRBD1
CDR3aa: CASSPGIRDSPSFDFF
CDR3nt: TGTGCCAGCTCACCGGGAATACGGGACAGCCCTTCATTCGATTTCTTT

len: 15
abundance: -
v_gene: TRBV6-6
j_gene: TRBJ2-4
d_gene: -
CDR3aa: CASSRDTDTKNIQYF
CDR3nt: TGTGCCAGCAGCCGGGACACGGATACCAAAAACATTCAGTACTTC

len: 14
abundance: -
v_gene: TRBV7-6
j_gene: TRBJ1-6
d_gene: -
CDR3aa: CASSLGTVGSPLHF
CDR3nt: TGTGCCAGCAGCTTAGGGACAGTGGGTTCACCCCTCCACTTT

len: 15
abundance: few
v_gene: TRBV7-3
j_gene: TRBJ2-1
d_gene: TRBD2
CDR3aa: CASSPGGFSYNEQFF
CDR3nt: TGTGCCAGCAGCCCGGGGGGGTTCTCCTACAATGAGCAGTTCTTC

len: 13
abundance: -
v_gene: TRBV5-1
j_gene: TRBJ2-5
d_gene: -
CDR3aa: CASGGQNQETQYF
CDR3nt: TGCGCCAGCGGCGGACAGAACCAAGAGACCCAGTACTTC

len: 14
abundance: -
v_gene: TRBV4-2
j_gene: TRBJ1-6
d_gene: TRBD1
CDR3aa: CASTPDRVNSPLHF
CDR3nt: TGTGCCAGCACCCCGGACAGGGTGAATTCACCCCTCCACTTT

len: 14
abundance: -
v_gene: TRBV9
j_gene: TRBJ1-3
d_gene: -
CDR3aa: CASSVVGAGNTIYF
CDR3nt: TGTGCCAGCAGCGTAGTGGGGGCGGGAAACACCATATATTTT

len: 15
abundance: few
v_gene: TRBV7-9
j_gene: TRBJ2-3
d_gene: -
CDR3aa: CASSFDPGSTDTQYF
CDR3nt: TGTGCCAGCAGCTTCGACCCCGGGTCCACAGATACGCAGTATTTT

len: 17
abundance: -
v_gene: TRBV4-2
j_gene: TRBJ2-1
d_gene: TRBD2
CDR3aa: CASSQGGGSPSGNEQFF
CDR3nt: TGTGCCAGCAGCCAAGGGGGGGGTAGCCCCAGTGGGAATGAGCAGTTCTTC

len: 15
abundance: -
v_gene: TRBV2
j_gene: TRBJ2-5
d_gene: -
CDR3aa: CASSEHPTGTGTQYF
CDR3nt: TGTGCCAGCAGTGAACACCCGACAGGCACCGGGACCCAGTACTTC

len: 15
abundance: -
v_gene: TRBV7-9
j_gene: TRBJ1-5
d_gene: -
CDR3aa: CASSSEEDRATSQHF
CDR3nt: TGTGCCAGCAGCTCAGAGGAGGACCGGGCCACGTCCCAGCATTTT